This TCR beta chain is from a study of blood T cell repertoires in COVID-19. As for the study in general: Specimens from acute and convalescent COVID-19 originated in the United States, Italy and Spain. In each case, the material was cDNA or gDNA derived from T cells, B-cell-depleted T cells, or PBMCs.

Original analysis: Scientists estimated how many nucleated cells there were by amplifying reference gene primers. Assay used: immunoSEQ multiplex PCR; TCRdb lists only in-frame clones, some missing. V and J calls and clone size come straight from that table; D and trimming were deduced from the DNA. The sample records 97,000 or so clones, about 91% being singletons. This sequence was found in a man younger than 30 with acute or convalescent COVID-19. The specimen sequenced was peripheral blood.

CDR3 sequence reads: CASSTPTGGADTQYF. Written as DNA, the CDR3 is TGTGCCAGTAGTACTCCGACAGGGGGCGCAGATACGCAGTATTTT. The chain links TRBV19 to TRBJ2-3, with 10 nucleotides matching TRBD1. Per the germline V gene, CDR1 is LNHDA and CDR2 is SQIVND (reference sequence). The CDR3 spans 15 residues. The J segment lost 4 bases and the V segment lost 4 bases, leaving 5 bases of the junction unmatched. The variable domain in full, completed from reference TRBV19 and TRBJ2-3, reads DGGITQSPKYLFRKEGQNVTLSCEQNLNHDAMYWYRQDPGQGLRLIYYSQIVNDFQKGDIAEGYSVSREKKESFPLTVTSAQKNPTAFYLCASSTPTGGADTQYFGPGTRLTVL.